The T cell receptor beta chain described here comes from a study of tumor-infiltrating lymphocytes in localized non-small cell lung cancer. The sample holds a few counts of this clone. Assay used: immunoSEQ multiplex PCR; TCRdb lists only in-frame clones, some missing. This table has over 10,000 clones, around 64% appearing once. The CDR3 sequence is 14 residues long. V was pared by 2 bases and J by 2 bases, with 9 bases between. The germline gives CDR1 SGHRS, CDR2 YFSETQ. The chain has TRBV5-1 and TRBJ2-3; weak D call: TRBD1 (5 bases). Sequences were obtained from uninvolved lung tissue not adjacent to the tumor. The clonotype comes from a human donor with non-small cell lung cancer. CDR3 bases: TGCGCCAGCAGCTTCTCGGACAACACAGATACGCAGTATTTT. Its translation: CASSFSDNTDTQYF.